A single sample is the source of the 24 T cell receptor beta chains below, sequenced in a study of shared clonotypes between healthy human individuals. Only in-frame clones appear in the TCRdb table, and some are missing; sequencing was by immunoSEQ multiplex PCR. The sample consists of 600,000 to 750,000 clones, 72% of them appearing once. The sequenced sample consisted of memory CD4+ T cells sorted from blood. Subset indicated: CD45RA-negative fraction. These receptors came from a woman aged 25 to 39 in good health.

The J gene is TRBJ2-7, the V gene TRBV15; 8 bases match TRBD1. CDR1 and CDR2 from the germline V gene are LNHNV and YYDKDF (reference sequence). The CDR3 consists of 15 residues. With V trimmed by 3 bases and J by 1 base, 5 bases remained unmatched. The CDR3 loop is CATSSDRGRSYEQYF. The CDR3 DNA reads TGTGCCACCAGCAGCGACAGGGGACGGTCCTACGAGCAGTACTTC.

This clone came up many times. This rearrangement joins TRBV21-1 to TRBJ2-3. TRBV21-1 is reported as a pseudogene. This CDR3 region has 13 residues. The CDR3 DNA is TGTGCCAGCAGCAATCTGTCCATAGATACGCAGTATTTT. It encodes CASSNLSIDTQYF.

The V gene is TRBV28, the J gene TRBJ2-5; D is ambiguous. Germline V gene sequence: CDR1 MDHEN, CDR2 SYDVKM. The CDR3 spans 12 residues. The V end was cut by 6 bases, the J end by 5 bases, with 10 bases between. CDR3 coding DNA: TGTGCCAGCAGGGATCCCTTGGAGACCCAGTACTTC. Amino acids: CASRDPLETQYF.

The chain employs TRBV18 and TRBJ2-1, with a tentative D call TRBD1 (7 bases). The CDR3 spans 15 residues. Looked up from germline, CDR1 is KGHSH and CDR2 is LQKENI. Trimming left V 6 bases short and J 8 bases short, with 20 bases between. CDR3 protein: CASSDGSRGVDEQFF. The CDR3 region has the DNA TGTGCCAGCTCCGACGGGAGCAGGGGGGTTGATGAGCAGTTCTTC.

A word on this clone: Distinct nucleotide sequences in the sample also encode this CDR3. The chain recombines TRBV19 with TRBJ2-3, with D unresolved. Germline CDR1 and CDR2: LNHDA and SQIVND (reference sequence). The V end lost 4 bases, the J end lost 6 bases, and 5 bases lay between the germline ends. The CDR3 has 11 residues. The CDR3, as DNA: TGTGCCAGTAGTACACGGGATACGCAGTATTTT. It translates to CASSTRDTQYF.

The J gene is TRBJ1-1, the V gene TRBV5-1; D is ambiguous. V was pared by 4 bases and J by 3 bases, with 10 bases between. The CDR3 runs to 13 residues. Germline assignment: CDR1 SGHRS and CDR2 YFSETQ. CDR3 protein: CASSIGTDTEAFF. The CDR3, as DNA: TGCGCCAGCAGCATCGGAACAGACACTGAAGCTTTCTTT.

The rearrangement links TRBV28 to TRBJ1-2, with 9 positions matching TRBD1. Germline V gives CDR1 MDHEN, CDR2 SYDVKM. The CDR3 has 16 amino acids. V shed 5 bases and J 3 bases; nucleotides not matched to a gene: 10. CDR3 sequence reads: CASSDTGGAGDYGYTF. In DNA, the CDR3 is TGTGCCAGCAGTGACACAGGGGGCGCAGGGGACTATGGCTACACCTTC.

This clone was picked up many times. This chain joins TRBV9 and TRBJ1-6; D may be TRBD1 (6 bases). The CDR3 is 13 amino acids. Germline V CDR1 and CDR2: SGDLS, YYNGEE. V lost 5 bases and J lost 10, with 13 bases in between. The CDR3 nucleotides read TGTGCCAGCAGGGGGGGCAGTGGATCACCCCTCCACTTT. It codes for CASRGGSGSPLHF.

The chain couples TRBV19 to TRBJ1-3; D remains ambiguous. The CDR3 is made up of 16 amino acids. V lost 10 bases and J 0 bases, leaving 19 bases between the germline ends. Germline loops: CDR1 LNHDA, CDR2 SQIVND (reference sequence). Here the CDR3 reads CATWAGTHYSGNTIYF. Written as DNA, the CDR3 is TGTGCCACATGGGCGGGAACCCACTACTCTGGAAACACCATATATTTT.

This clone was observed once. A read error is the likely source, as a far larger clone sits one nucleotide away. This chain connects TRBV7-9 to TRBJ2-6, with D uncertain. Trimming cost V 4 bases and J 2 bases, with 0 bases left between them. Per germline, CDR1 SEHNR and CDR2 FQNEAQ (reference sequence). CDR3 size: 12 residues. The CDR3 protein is CASSSGANVLTF. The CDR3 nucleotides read TGTGCCAGCAGCTCTGGGGCCAACGTCCTGACTTTC.

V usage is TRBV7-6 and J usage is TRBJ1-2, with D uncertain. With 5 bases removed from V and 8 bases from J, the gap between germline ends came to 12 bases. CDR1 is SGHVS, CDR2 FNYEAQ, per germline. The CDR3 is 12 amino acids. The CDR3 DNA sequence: TGTGCCAGCAGCCTACACGGGTACGGCTACACCTTC. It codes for CASSLHGYGYTF.

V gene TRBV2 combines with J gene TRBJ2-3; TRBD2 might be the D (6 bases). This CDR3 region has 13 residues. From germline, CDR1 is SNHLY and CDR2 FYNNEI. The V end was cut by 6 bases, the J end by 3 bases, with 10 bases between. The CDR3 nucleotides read TGTGCCAGCAGAGGCGCGGGAACAGATACGCAGTATTTT. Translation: CASRGAGTDTQYF.

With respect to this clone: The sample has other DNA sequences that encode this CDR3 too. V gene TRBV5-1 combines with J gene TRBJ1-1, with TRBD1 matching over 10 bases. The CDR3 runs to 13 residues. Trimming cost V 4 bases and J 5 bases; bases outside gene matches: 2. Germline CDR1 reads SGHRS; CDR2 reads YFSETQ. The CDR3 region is CASSGDRGTEAFF. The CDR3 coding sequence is TGCGCCAGCAGCGGGGACAGGGGTACTGAAGCTTTCTTT.

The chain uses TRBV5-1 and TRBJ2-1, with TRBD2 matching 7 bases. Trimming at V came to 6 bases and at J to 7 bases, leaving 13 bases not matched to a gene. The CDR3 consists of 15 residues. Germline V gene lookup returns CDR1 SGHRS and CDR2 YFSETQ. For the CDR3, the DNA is TGCGCCAGCACCCGAATACTGGGACTACAGAATGAGCAGTTCTTC. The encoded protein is CASTRILGLQNEQFF.

The CDR3 DNA is TGTGCCAGCAGCTTAGGTAGTAGCGGGGGATACAATGAGCAGTTCTTC. Amino acids: CASSLGSSGGYNEQFF. The V gene is TRBV11-3, the J gene TRBJ2-1, with 9 bases lining up with TRBD2. This CDR3 is built from 16 residues. The J segment lost 4 bases and the V segment lost 1 base, leaving 5 bases of the junction unmatched. CDR1 and CDR2 (germline): SGHNT, YENEEA.

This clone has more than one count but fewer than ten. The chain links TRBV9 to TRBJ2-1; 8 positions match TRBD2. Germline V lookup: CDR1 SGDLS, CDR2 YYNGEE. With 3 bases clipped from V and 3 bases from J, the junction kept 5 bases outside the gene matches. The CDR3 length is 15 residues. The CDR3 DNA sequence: TGTGCCAGCAGCGCCTTAGCGGGAATCTACAATGAGCAGTTCTTC. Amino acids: CASSALAGIYNEQFF.

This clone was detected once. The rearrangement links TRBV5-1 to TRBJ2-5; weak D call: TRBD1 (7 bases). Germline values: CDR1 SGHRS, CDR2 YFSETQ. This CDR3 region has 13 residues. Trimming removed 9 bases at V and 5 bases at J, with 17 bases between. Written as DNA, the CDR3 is TGCGCCACAGCGCAGGGGGGATCCGAGACCCAGTACTTC. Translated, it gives CATAQGGSETQYF.

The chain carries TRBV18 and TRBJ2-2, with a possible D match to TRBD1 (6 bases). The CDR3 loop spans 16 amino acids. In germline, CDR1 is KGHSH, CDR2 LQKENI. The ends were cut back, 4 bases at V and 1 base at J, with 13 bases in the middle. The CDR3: CASSLFTGQNTGELFF. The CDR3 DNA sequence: TGTGCCAGCTCACTATTTACGGGACAGAACACCGGGGAGCTGTTTTTT.

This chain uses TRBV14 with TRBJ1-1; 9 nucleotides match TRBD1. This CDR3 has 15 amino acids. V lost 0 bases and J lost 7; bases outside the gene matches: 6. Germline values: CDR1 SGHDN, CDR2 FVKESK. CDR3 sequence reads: CASSQDRQGVIEAFF. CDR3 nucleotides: TGTGCCAGCAGCCAAGATAGACAGGGGGTGATTGAAGCTTTCTTT.

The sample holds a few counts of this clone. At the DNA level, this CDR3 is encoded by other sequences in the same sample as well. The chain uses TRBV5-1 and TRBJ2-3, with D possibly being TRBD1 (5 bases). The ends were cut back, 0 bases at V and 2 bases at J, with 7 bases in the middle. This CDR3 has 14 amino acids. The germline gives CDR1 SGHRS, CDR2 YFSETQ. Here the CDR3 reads CASSLGTTTDTQYF. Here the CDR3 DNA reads TGCGCCAGCAGCTTGGGGACAACCACAGATACGCAGTATTTT.

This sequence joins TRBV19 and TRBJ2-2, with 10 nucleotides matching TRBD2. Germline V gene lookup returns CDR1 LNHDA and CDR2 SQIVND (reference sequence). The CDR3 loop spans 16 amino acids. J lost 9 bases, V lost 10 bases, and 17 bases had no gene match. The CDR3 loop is CATQIQRSGGSRELFF. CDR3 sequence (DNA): TGTGCCACCCAAATACAACGTAGCGGGGGGTCTAGGGAGCTGTTTTTT.

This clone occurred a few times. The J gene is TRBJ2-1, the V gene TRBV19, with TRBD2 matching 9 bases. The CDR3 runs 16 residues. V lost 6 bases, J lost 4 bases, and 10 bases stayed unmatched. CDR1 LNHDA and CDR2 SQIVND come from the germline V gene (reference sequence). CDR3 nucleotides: TGTGCCAGTAGATCGGTGGCGGGAGGGGAATACAATGAGCAGTTCTTC. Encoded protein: CASRSVAGGEYNEQFF. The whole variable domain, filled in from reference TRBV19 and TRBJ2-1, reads DGGITQSPKYLFRKEGQNVTLSCEQNLNHDAMYWYRQDPGQGLRLIYYSQIVNDFQKGDIAEGYSVSREKKESFPLTVTSAQKNPTAFYLCASRSVAGGEYNEQFFGPGTRLTVL.

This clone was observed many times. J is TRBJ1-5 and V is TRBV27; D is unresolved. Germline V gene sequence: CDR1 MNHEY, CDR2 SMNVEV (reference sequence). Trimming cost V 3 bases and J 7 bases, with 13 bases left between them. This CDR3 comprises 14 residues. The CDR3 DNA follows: TGTGCCAGCAGTTTTACCGGGCTCCAACAGCCCCAGCATTTT. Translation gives CASSFTGLQQPQHF.

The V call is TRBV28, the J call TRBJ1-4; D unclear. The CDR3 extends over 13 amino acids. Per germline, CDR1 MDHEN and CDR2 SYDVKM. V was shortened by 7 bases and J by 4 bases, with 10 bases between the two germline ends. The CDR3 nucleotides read TGTGCCAGCAATGAGCAGATTAATGAAAAACTGTTTTTT. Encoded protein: CASNEQINEKLFF.